This TCR beta chain was identified in a study of OX40 agonist ivuxolimab in advanced cancers. Across the study: Each dose-escalation patient presented with hepatocellular carcinoma, melanoma, renal cell or head and neck cancer. Study findings and constraints: At 0.1 to 3.0 mg/kg and by week 6, clonal expansion occurred in CD4+ and CD8+ blood T cells.

Between the trimmed V and J ends, which lost 0 bases and 7 bases, there was a span of 10 bases. Germline values: CDR1 SGHRS, CDR2 YFSETQ. The CDR3 extends over 13 amino acids. The table came from immunoSEQ multiplex PCR; TCRdb's copy has only in-frame clones and leaves some out. This sample has more than 60,000 clones, with about 92% found just once. Of note for this clone: The antigen remains undetermined.

The source is an adult with an advanced solid tumor such as melanoma, head and neck, liver or kidney cancer. This chain links TRBV5-1 with TRBJ1-2, with D perhaps TRBD1 (6 bases). The sample consisted of CD4+ or CD8+ T cells sorted from blood, taken in a trial of the OX40 agonist ivuxolimab. The CDR3 coding sequence is TGCGCCAGCAGCTTGGAAGGGGGTGGTGGCTACACCTTC. Its protein product is CASSLEGGGGYTF.